This T cell receptor (beta chain) emerged from a study of shared clonotypes between healthy human individuals. Study-level results: Generation probabilities were higher for clonotypes shared across all four sorted-subset donors than for unshared ones.

As concerns this clone: The antigen is unknown.

The material for each subset, its genomic DNA, was split evenly across several immunoSEQ plates. DNA at around 200 ng, some 31,000 T cell genomes, went into sorted-subset replicate PCRs. Authors' methods: From ImmunoSEQ came sequences covering only the junction and carrying no quality scores, so filtering differed. Clones were read by immunoSEQ multiplex PCR, and TCRdb kept only the in-frame ones, dropping some. The V and J calls and clone size come from that table; D and trimming were worked out from the DNA. The table has roughly 650,000 clones, almost 97% seen once. V lost 4 bases to trimming and J lost 8 bases, with 11 bases between them. This CDR3 is built from 12 residues. Germline-derived CDR1 and CDR2 are GTSNPN and SVGIG (reference sequence).

The V call is TRBV30, the J call TRBJ1-4; D possibly corresponds to TRBD1 (6 bases). The sequence was collected from a woman younger than 45 in good health. Material: naive CD4+ T cells sorted from blood. Subset meaning: CD45RA+ positively selected. DNA of the CDR3: TGTGCCTGGAACCGGGGGCGCGAAAAACTGTTTTTT. Its protein product is CAWNRGREKLFF.